This TCR beta chain was obtained from a study of OX40 agonist ivuxolimab in advanced cancers. Regarding the study as a whole: Doses of 0.1 to 3.0 mg/kg were accompanied by clonal expansion of CD4+ and CD8+ blood T cells by week 6. No antigen was identified for the clonally expanded peripheral T cells.

Germline V gene lookup returns CDR1 LGHNA and CDR2 YSLEER. The CDR3 extends over 16 amino acids. Trimming shortened V by 0 bases and J by 1 base, and 12 bases separated the two germline ends. Data came from immunoSEQ multiplex PCR; TCRdb stores just in-frame clones and leaves some out. The sample carries more than 40,000 clones, approximately 85% recorded once. This clone was seen more than once but under ten times. Antigen specificity is unknown. The clonotype was recovered from an adult with an advanced solid tumor such as melanoma, head and neck, liver or kidney cancer. Sequencing was performed on CD4+ or CD8+ T cells sorted from blood, taken in a trial of the OX40 agonist ivuxolimab. This rearrangement joins TRBV4-3 to TRBJ1-1, with D possibly matching TRBD1 (6 bases). The CDR3 sequence: CASSQDLGTKNTEAFF. The CDR3 bases are TGCGCCAGCAGCCAAGATTTGGGGACAAAGAACACTGAAGCTTTCTTT.